This T cell receptor beta chain was captured in a study of T cells in Graves' hyperthyroidism and ophthalmopathy. Hyperthyroidism had been newly diagnosed in patients aged 18 to 65, and its duration was under 2 months. Out of 10 ml of fresh peripheral blood came the PBMCs. V dropped 4 bases and J dropped 2 bases, with 10 bases sitting between them. This CDR3 comprises 14 residues. Germline loops: CDR1 SGHVS, CDR2 FQNEAQ. This clonotype was counted ten times or more. Amplification of TCR beta CDR3 regions was performed using RNA transcripts as template. The study used the HTBI primer set for a first-round RT-PCR of the TCR CDR3. TCRdb processed the multiplex PCR reads anew with MiXCR; each CDR3 protein has one entry. The sample lists 300,000 or so distinct CDR3 sequences, roughly 23% seen once, with about 50% in the top ten.

Sequenced sample: blood. This sequence was found in a woman aged 50 to 60 with Graves' hyperthyroidism. The chain has TRBV7-8 and TRBJ2-3; D is undetermined. CDR3 DNA sequence: TGTGCCAGCAGCTCTTTGGCCGACACAGATACGCAGTATTTT. Translating gives CASSSLADTDTQYF. Complete variable domain (other parts from reference TRBV7-8 and TRBJ2-3): GAGVSQSPRYKVAKRGQDVALRCDPISGHVSLFWYQQALGQGPEFLTYFQNEAQLDKSGLPSDRFFAERPEGSVSTLKIQRTQQEDSAVYLCASSSLADTDTQYFGPGTRLTVL.